This is a list of T cell receptor beta chains from one sample in a study of CXCR3-negative and CXCR3-positive naive CD8 T cells. Using the 5' RACE reads, TCRdb records one entry per CDR3 protein without DNA. This listing includes about 51,000 distinct CDR3 sequences. The sequencing input was naive CXCR3+ CD8+ T cells from blood. All receptors come from a human donor in good health. Some clones in this sample may be carry-over from other donors' samples. The CDR3 runs from the conserved cysteine through the conserved F or W.

>15|TRBJ2-1|TRBV5-1
CASSPTGTGDNEQFF
>16|TRBJ2-6|TRBV12-3/TRBV12-4
CASIHGGRVGANVLTF
>13|TRBJ2-1|TRBV7-6
CASTSEPYNEQFF
>16|TRBJ2-1|TRBV7-9
CASSSRPQTGTGEQFF
>13|TRBJ2-7|TRBV12-3/TRBV12-4
CASRSHPPGEQYF
>21|TRBJ2-1|TRBV7-9
CASSPSGPGRRALSPYGEQFF
>16|TRBJ2-3|TRBV7-9
CASSLALGGNTDTQYF
>15|TRBJ2-2|TRBV15
CATSSVGGVPGELFF
>16|TRBJ2-1|TRBV20-1
CSAFRGGGSSYNEQFF
>14|TRBJ2-1|TRBV27
CASSLRGWRNEQFF
>14|TRBJ1-1|TRBV4-2
CASSPRVLGTEAFF
>15|TRBJ1-2|TRBV5-1
CASSPWLDRNYGYTF
>15|TRBJ2-1|TRBV7-9
CASSPTGTDYNEQFF
>15|TRBJ2-1|TRBV7-9
CASNQGGGPYNEQFF
>14|TRBJ1-6|TRBV27
CASSLFDPNSPLHF
>12|TRBJ2-1|TRBV7-8
CASSFSINEQFF
>13|TRBJ1-5|TRBV6-5
CASSYGTRQPQHF
>12|TRBJ1-1|TRBV12-3/TRBV12-4
CASRGVGTEAFF
>16|TRBJ2-1|TRBV6-4
CASSTGTQGTYNEQFF
>13|TRBJ2-7|TRBV4-3
CASSKNRAYEQYF
>12|TRBJ2-7|TRBV19
CASSGDTYEQYF
>15|TRBJ2-1|TRBV5-6
CASSRAAGVRNEQFF
>16|TRBJ2-7|TRBV6-2/TRBV6-3
CASTTRRQGPTYEQYF
>15|TRBJ2-1|TRBV15
CASSLVGPSYNEQFF
>11|TRBJ2-7|TRBV11-2
CASLDPYEQYF
>15|TRBJ2-7|TRBV4-3
CASSQGTGASGEQYF
>18|TRBJ2-3|TRBV2
CASSELAGGLTDTDTQYF
>16|TRBJ1-4|TRBV7-9
CASSPWWRTTNEKLFF
>15|TRBJ2-7|TRBV9
CASSVNMGQDREQYF
>13|TRBJ2-7|TRBV29-1
CSVGRDSNYEQYF
>18|TRBJ2-1|TRBV27
CASSPSGGGSLSYNEQFF
>16|TRBJ2-7|TRBV21-1
CASSKIRQGANYEQYF
>15|TRBJ2-5|TRBV29-1
CSVGEYKQGRETQYF
>13|TRBJ2-2|TRBV12-3/TRBV12-4
CASSLGMAGELFF
>15|TRBJ2-7|TRBV9
CASSVASGASYEQYF
>14|TRBJ2-2|TRBV12-3/TRBV12-4
CANEAGANTEELFF
>14|TRBJ2-2|TRBV29-1
CSVEDRGGTGELFF
>18|TRBJ1-2|TRBV14
CASSQFNWGQGSIPGYTF
>12|TRBJ2-1|TRBV9
CASGDLNNEQFF